The text below deals with one TCR beta chain. The antigen is undetermined. On cycle 4 day 1 and cycle 7 day 1, as well as at baseline, blood was sampled. This sample is part of a study of OX40 agonist ivuxolimab in advanced cancers. Study results and limitations: Among the least clonally expanded were partial responders at 0.1-3.0 mg/kg.

Sequencing was performed with immunoSEQ multiplex PCR; in TCRdb, only in-frame clones are kept and a portion is missing. The sample has approximately 12,000 clones; under 75% are singletons. V shed 3 bases and J shed 4 bases, with 16 bases lying between them. The CDR3 covers 16 residues. Germline CDR1 is SNHLY and CDR2 is FYNNEI. The sequencing used CD4+ or CD8+ T cells sorted from blood, collected in a trial of the OX40 agonist ivuxolimab. The sequence came from an adult with an advanced solid tumor such as melanoma, head and neck, liver or kidney cancer. V usage is TRBV2 and J usage is TRBJ1-5; D unclear. CDR3 nucleotides: TGTGCCAGCAGTGAGAAGCATTTAGTAATTAATCAGCCCCAGCATTTT. Amino acids: CASSEKHLVINQPQHF.